The 8 T cell receptor beta chains presented below share a single source sample, sequenced in a study of cytomegalovirus exposure and HLA in healthy donors. Primers for the PCR totalled 60 Vbeta and 13 Jbeta. Libraries were prepared by immunoSEQ multiplex PCR; TCRdb keeps only in-frame clonotypes and omits some of them. The sample includes under 250,000 clones, approximately 85% of them seen just once. Sequencing was carried out using PBMCs. These receptors were taken from a girl aged 2-10 years in good health and CMV-seronegative.

This clone was observed once. The J gene is TRBJ1-6, the V gene TRBV5-4; D is uncertain. The germline V gene encodes CDR1 SGHNT and CDR2 YYREEE (reference sequence). The CDR3 loop spans 17 amino acids. V lost 5 bases to trimming and J lost 4 bases, with 19 bases between them. CDR3 nucleotides: TGTGCCAGCAGTTTTCGTATCGGACTCTTTTATAATTCACCCCTCCACTTT. It specifies CASSFRIGLFYNSPLHF.

The chain combines TRBV6-5 with TRBJ1-1; 9 bases map to TRBD1. CDR3 length: 14 amino acids. CDR1 and CDR2 from the germline V gene are MNHEY and SVGAGI. J gave up 6 bases and V 6 bases, and 8 bases lay outside the gene matches. CDR3 DNA: TGTGCCAGCAGCGTCGACAGGGGGATTTCTGAAGCTTTCTTT. It yields the protein CASSVDRGISEAFF.

This rearrangement joins TRBV5-4 to TRBJ2-3; D is perhaps TRBD2 (5 bases). Germline lookup yields CDR1 SGHNT and CDR2 YYREEE (reference sequence). This CDR3 has 14 residues. V lost 5 bases and J lost 0, with 10 bases in between. For the CDR3, the DNA is TGTGCCAGCAGTTCCGGACTGAGCACAGATACGCAGTATTTT. It codes for CASSSGLSTDTQYF.

The chain links TRBV6-1 to TRBJ2-2; D call uncertain. This CDR3 spans 12 amino acids. Germline lookup yields CDR1 MNHNS and CDR2 SASEGT. V shed 4 bases and J shed 5 bases, with 5 bases lying between them. CDR3 bases: TGTGCCAGCAGTGTTCTAACCGGGGAGCTGTTTTTT. This translates into CASSVLTGELFF.

The chain recombines TRBV7-2 with TRBJ2-7, with 9 bases aligning to TRBD1. CDR1 SGHTA and CDR2 FQGNSA come from the germline V gene. The CDR3 extends over 19 amino acids. After removal of 1 base from V and 2 bases from J, the junction contained 15 bases not matched to a gene. The CDR3 DNA is TGTGCCAGCAGCTTAGGTGGGTTTCGGGACAGGGATACTCCCTACGAGCAGTACTTC. Protein product: CASSLGGFRDRDTPYEQYF.

V gene TRBV5-4 combines with J gene TRBJ1-2, with 7 bases lining up with TRBD1. The J segment lost 3 bases and the V segment lost 0 bases, leaving 5 bases of the junction unmatched. This CDR3 contains 15 residues. Germline V gives CDR1 SGHNT, CDR2 YYREEE (reference sequence). CDR3 nucleotides: TGTGCCAGCAGCTTGGCCCCGACAGGGTACTATGGCTACACCTTC. Residues: CASSLAPTGYYGYTF.

The chain employs TRBV5-4 and TRBJ2-2; TRBD1 matches at 8 bases. Germline assignment: CDR1 SGHNT and CDR2 YYREEE (reference sequence). The CDR3 is made up of 15 amino acids. The trim removed 4 bases at V and 3 bases at J, leaving 5 bases unmatched. CDR3 in DNA: TGTGCCAGCAGCCGCAGGGGGCGGTACACCGGGGAGCTGTTTTTT. As protein: CASSRRGRYTGELFF.

CDR3 amino acids: CASSPSGSNQPQHF. The DNA of the CDR3 is TGTGCCAGCAGTCCATCCGGGAGCAATCAGCCCCAGCATTTT. This sequence joins TRBV6-1 and TRBJ1-5; D gene unclear. In germline, CDR1 is MNHNS, CDR2 SASEGT. This CDR3 region has 14 residues. Deletions cut 5 bases from V and 1 base from J, with 9 bases between.